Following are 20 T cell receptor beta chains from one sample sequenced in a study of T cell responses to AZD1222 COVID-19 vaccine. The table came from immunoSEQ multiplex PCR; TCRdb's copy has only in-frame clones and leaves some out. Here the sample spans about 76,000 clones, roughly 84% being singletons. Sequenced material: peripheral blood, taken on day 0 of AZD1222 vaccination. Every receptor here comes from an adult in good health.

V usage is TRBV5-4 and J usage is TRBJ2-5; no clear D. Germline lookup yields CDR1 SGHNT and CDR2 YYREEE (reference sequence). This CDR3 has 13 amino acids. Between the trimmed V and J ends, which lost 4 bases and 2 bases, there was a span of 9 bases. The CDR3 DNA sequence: TGTGCCAGCAGCGGAAGCGTGCAAGAGACCCAGTACTTC. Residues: CASSGSVQETQYF.

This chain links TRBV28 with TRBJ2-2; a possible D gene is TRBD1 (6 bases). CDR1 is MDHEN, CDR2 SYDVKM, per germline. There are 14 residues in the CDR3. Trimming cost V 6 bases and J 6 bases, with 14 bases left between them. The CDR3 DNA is TGTGCCAGCAGACCCCCCGCAGGGGCCGGGGAGCTGTTTTTT. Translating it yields CASRPPAGAGELFF.

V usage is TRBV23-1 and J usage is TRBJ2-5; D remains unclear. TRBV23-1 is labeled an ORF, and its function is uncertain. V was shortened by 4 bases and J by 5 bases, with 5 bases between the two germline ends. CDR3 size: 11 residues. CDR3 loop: CASSLGETQYF. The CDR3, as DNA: TGCGCCAGCAGTCTCGGGGAGACCCAGTACTTC.

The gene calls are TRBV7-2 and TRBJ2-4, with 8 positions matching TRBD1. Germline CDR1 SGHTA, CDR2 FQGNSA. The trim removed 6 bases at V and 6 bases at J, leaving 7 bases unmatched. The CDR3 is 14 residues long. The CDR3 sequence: CASSSGQGGNIQYF. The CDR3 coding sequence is TGTGCCAGCAGTTCAGGACAGGGTGGAAACATTCAGTACTTC.

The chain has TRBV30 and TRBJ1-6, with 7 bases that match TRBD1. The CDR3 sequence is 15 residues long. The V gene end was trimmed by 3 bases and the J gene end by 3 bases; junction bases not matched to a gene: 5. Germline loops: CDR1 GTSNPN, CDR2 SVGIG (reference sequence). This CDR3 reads CAWRPGQIYNSPLHF. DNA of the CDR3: TGTGCCTGGAGACCGGGACAGATCTATAATTCACCCCTCCACTTT. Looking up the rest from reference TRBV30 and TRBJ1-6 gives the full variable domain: SQTIHQWPATLVQPVGSPLSLECTVEGTSNPNLYWYRQAAGRGLQLLFYSVGIGQISSEVPQNLSASRPQDRQFILSSKKLLLSDSGFYLCAWRPGQIYNSPLHFGNGTRLTVT.

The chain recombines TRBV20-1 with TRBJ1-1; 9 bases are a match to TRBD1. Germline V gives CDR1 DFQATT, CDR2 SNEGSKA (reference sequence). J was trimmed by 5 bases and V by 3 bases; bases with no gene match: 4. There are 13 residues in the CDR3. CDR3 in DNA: TGCAGTGCTAGTCCGGGACAGGGAACTGAAGCTTTCTTT. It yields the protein CSASPGQGTEAFF.

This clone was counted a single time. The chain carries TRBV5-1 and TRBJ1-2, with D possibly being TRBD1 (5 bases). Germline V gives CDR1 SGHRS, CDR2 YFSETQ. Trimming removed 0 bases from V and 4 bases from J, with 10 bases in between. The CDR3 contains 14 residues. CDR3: CASSLAGTLYGYTF. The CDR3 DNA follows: TGCGCCAGCAGCTTGGCGGGGACTCTCTATGGCTACACCTTC. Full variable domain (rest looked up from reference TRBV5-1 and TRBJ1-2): KAGVTQTPRYLIKTRGQQVTLSCSPISGHRSVSWYQQTPGQGLQFLFEYFSETQRNKGNFPGRFSGRQFSNSRSEMNVSTLELGDSALYLCASSLAGTLYGYTFGSGTRLTVV.

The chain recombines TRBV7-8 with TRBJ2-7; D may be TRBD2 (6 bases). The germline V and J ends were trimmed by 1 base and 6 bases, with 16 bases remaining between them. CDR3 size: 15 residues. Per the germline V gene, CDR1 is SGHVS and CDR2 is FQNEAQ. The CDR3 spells CASSLGRRGTGEQYF. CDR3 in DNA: TGTGCCAGCAGCTTAGGGAGGAGGGGCACGGGCGAGCAGTACTTC.

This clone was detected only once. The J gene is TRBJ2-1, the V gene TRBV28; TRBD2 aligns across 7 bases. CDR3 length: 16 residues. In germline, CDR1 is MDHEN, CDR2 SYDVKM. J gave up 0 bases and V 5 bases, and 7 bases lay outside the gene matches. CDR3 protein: CASSPLGRASYNEQFF. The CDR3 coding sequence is TGTGCCAGCAGTCCTCTAGGGAGGGCCTCCTACAATGAGCAGTTCTTC.

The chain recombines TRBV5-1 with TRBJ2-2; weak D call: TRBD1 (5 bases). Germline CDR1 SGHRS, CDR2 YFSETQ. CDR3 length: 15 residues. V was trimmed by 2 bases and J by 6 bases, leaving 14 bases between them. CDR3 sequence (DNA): TGCGCCAGCAGCTTTAACGGCCAGGGCTCCGGGGAGCTGTTTTTT. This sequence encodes CASSFNGQGSGELFF.

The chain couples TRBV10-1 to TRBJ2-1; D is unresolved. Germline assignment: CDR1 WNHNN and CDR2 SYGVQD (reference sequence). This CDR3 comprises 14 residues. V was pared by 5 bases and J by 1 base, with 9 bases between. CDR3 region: CASSRAGSYNEQFF. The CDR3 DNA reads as TGCGCCAGCAGTCGGGCTGGGTCCTACAATGAGCAGTTCTTC.

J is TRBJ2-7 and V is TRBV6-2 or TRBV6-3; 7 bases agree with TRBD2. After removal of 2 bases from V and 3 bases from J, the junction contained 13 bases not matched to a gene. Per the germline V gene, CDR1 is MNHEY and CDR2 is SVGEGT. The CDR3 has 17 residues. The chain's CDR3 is CASSYPALAMTRYEQYF. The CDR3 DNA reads TGTGCCAGCAGTTACCCTGCACTAGCGATGACTCGCTACGAGCAGTACTTC.

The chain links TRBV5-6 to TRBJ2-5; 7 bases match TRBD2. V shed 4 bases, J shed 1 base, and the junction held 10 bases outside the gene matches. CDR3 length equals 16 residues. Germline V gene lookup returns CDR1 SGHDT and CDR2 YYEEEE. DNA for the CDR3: TGTGCCAGCAGCACTCGTAGGCTAGCGGCCCAAGAGACCCAGTACTTC. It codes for CASSTRRLAAQETQYF. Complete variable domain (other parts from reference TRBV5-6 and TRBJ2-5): DAGVTQSPTHLIKTRGQQVTLRCSPKSGHDTVSWYQQALGQGPQFIFQYYEEEERQRGNFPDRFSGHQFPNYSSELNVNALLLGDSALYLCASSTRRLAAQETQYFGPGTRLLVL.

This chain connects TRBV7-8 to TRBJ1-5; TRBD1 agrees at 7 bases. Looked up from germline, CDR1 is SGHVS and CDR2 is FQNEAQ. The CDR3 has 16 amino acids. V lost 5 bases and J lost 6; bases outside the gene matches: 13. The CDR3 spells CASSLTEGARGQPQHF. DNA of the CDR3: TGTGCCAGCAGCCTGACGGAGGGGGCGCGGGGTCAGCCCCAGCATTTT.

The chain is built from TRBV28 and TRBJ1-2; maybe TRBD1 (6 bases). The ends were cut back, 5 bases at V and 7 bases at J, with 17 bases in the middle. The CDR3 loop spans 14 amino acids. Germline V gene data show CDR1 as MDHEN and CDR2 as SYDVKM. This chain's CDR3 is CASSPSPTGSGYTF. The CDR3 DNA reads TGTGCCAGCAGTCCATCGCCCACAGGGTCTGGCTACACCTTC.

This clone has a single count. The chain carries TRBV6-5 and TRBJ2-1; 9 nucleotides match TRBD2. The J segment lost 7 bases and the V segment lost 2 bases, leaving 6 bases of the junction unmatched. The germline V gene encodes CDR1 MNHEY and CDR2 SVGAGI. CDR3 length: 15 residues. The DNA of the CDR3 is TGTGCCAGCAGTTACCTGCGGGGGGGGCGGAATGAGCAGTTCTTC. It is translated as CASSYLRGGRNEQFF.

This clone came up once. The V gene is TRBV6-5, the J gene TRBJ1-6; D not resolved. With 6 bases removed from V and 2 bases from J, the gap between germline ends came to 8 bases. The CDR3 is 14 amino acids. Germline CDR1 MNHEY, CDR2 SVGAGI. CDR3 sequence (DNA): TGTGCCAGCAGGAGGGAGACCTATAATTCACCCCTCCACTTT. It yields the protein CASRRETYNSPLHF.

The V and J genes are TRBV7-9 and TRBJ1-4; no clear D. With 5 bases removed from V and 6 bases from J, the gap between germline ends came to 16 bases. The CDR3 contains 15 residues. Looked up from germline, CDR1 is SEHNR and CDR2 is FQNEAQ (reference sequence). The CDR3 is CASSPRGASDEKLFF. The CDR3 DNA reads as TGTGCCAGCAGCCCTCGGGGTGCCAGCGATGAAAAACTGTTTTTT.

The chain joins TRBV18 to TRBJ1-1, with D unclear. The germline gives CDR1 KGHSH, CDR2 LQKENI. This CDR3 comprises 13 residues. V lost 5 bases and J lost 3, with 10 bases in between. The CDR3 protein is CASSSLVDTEAFF. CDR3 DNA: TGTGCCAGCTCAAGCCTCGTGGACACTGAAGCTTTCTTT.

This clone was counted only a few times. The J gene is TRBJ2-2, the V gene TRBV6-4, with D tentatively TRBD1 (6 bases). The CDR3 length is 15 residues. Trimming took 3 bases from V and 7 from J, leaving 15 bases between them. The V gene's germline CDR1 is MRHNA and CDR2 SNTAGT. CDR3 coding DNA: TGTGCCAGCAGTGAGACGGCAGGGGAGAGCGGGGAGCTGTTTTTT. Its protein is CASSETAGESGELFF.